The 29 T cell receptor beta chains below all came from one sample that was sequenced in a study of lymphopenia after photon versus proton radiotherapy. Clones were read by immunoSEQ multiplex PCR, and TCRdb kept only the in-frame ones, dropping some. The table records about 70,000 clones, about 89% of them present only once. The sequences come from peripheral blood, collected from a patient treated with proton-based radiotherapy. Source of these receptors: an older man with esophageal cancer.

The V and J genes are TRBV18 and TRBJ2-3, with 8 bases matching TRBD1. The CDR3 is 15 amino acids. In germline, CDR1 is KGHSH, CDR2 LQKENI. Trimming took 2 bases from V and 5 from J; bases not matched to a gene: 6. This CDR3 reads CASSPGQGARDTQYF. The CDR3 coding sequence is TGTGCCAGCTCACCAGGGCAGGGGGCTAGAGATACGCAGTATTTT. Full variable domain (missing parts from reference TRBV18 and TRBJ2-3): NAGVMQNPRHLVRRRGQEARLRCSPMKGHSHVYWYRQLPEEGLKFMVYLQKENIIDESGMPKERFSAEFPKEGPSILRIQQVVRGDSAAYFCASSPGQGARDTQYFGPGTRLTVL.

The chain employs TRBV5-6 and TRBJ1-3; the D is unclear. The germline gives CDR1 SGHDT, CDR2 YYEEEE. Trimming took off 4 bases at V and 0 bases at J, with 17 bases between the two ends. The CDR3 sequence is 17 residues long. In DNA, the CDR3 is TGTGCCAGCAGCACACCTCACGGAGGGTCCTCTGGAAACACCATATATTTT. The encoded protein is CASSTPHGGSSGNTIYF.

V is TRBV5-1 and J is TRBJ2-7; D possibly corresponds to TRBD1 (6 bases). V was cut by 4 bases and J by 0 bases, with 17 bases left in between. Germline V gene lookup returns CDR1 SGHRS and CDR2 YFSETQ. There are 16 residues in the CDR3. CDR3 DNA: TGCGCCAGCAGCGCGGGTGGGGGCCGTACCTCCTACGAGCAGTACTTC. Its translation is CASSAGGGRTSYEQYF.

The CDR3: CATRRQPLGGNEQFF. Here the CDR3 DNA reads TGTGCCACTCGTCGACAGCCTTTGGGGGGGAATGAGCAGTTCTTC. The rearrangement links TRBV7-9 to TRBJ2-1; 7 nucleotides agree with TRBD2. The CDR3 extends over 15 amino acids. Trimming removed 10 bases from V and 7 bases from J; junction bases left unmatched: 16. Germline V CDR1 and CDR2: SEHNR, FQNEAQ (reference sequence). Drawing the rest from reference TRBV7-9 and TRBJ2-1, the complete variable domain is DTGVSQNPRHKITKRGQNVTFRCDPISEHNRLYWYRQTLGQGPEFLTYFQNEAQLEKSRLLSDRFSAERPKGSFSTLEIQRTEQGDSAMYLCATRRQPLGGNEQFFGPGTRLTVL.

The chain employs TRBV5-1 and TRBJ1-1, with D possibly being TRBD1 (6 bases). The V end was cut by 0 bases, the J end by 3 bases, with 15 bases between. The CDR3 spans 16 residues. The germline V gene encodes CDR1 SGHRS and CDR2 YFSETQ. CDR3 protein: CASSLAGSGGYTEAFF. In DNA, the CDR3 is TGCGCCAGCAGCTTGGCCGGGAGCGGGGGCTACACTGAAGCTTTCTTT.

In this sample, this clone turned up once. This rearrangement joins TRBV7-2 to TRBJ2-5; 10 bases are shared with TRBD1. The germline gives CDR1 SGHTA, CDR2 FQGNSA. This CDR3 has 15 amino acids. J gave up 2 bases and V 3 bases, and 3 bases lay outside the gene matches. The CDR3 is CASSFDRGLQETQYF. The CDR3 bases are TGTGCCAGCAGCTTTGACAGGGGGCTTCAAGAGACCCAGTACTTC.

This clone showed up just a few times. This CDR3 is CASSDTAGRGNTEAFF. CDR3 in DNA: TGTGCCAGCAGCGACACAGCGGGGCGGGGGAACACTGAAGCTTTCTTT. V is TRBV2 and J is TRBJ1-1; D is possibly TRBD1 (5 bases). The CDR3 consists of 16 residues. The ends were cut back, 6 bases at V and 1 base at J, with 18 bases in the middle. Germline assignment: CDR1 SNHLY and CDR2 FYNNEI.

The rearrangement links TRBV7-2 to TRBJ2-7, with 9 nucleotides matching TRBD2. This CDR3 is 14 amino acids long. The trim removed 1 base at V and 12 bases at J, leaving 10 bases unmatched. Germline V gene data show CDR1 as SGHTA and CDR2 as FQGNSA. The CDR3 nucleotides read TGTGCCAGCAGCTTAGGGACTAGCGACGAGCAGTGGTACTTC. Its translation: CASSLGTSDEQWYF.

This chain links TRBV6-1 with TRBJ2-3; D might be TRBD1 (5 bases). Trimming pared 2 bases from V and 0 bases from J, leaving 15 bases between. Germline V gene sequence: CDR1 MNHNS, CDR2 SASEGT. The CDR3 loop spans 17 amino acids. CDR3: CASSETGQGLSTDTQYF. DNA for the CDR3: TGTGCCAGCAGTGAAACCGGGCAGGGCCTTAGCACAGATACGCAGTATTTT.

Concerning this clone itself: Other DNA sequences in this sample translate to the same CDR3. The V and J genes are TRBV9 and TRBJ2-3; D is undetermined. V lost 0 bases to trimming and J lost 6 bases, with 5 bases between them. The CDR3 covers 12 residues. In germline, CDR1 is SGDLS, CDR2 YYNGEE. The CDR3 sequence: CASSVGLDTQYF. Written as DNA, the CDR3 is TGTGCCAGCAGCGTAGGACTCGATACGCAGTATTTT.

The chain uses TRBV12-5 and TRBJ2-1; tentative D call: TRBD2 (5 bases). The germline V gene encodes CDR1 LGHNT and CDR2 FRNRAP. The V end was cut by 2 bases, the J end by 3 bases, with 14 bases between. The CDR3 totals 16 residues. The CDR3 DNA sequence: TGTGCTAGTGGTTTGTGGCCGGGGAGATACTACAATGAGCAGTTCTTC. Translating it yields CASGLWPGRYYNEQFF.

The chain joins TRBV19 to TRBJ1-6; TRBD1 is a possible D gene (5 bases). Germline CDR1 is LNHDA and CDR2 is SQIVND (reference sequence). The CDR3 has 12 amino acids. The ends were cut back, 6 bases at V and 5 bases at J, with 5 bases in the middle. CDR3 coding DNA: TGTGCCAGTAGGACAGATAATTCACCCCTCCACTTT. Protein sequence: CASRTDNSPLHF.

This clone is judged medium-sized. This chain connects TRBV2 to TRBJ2-5, with 8 bases that match TRBD2. CDR3 length: 16 amino acids. Germline assignment: CDR1 SNHLY and CDR2 FYNNEI. V lost 6 bases, J lost 4 bases, and 13 bases stayed unmatched. The CDR3 nucleotides are TGTGCCAGCAGGAGGGGCCTAGCGGGCGGTGGAGAGACCCAGTACTTC. It encodes CASRRGLAGGGETQYF.

The V and J genes are TRBV7-9 and TRBJ2-7, with D possibly being TRBD2 (5 bases). Trimming removed 5 bases from V and 2 bases from J, with 19 bases in between. The CDR3 runs to 16 residues. Germline values: CDR1 SEHNR, CDR2 FQNEAQ (reference sequence). This CDR3 is CASSPQISAATYEQYF. CDR3 bases: TGTGCCAGCAGCCCTCAGATATCAGCGGCGACCTACGAGCAGTACTTC.

This chain uses TRBV18 with TRBJ2-5, with D tentatively TRBD1 (6 bases). The end of the DNA fits TRBJ2-7 better, so the J call may be wrong. The CDR3 loop spans 14 amino acids. Germline assignment: CDR1 KGHSH and CDR2 LQKENI. This CDR3 reads CASSPGTGSYEQYF. CDR3 sequence (DNA): TGTGCCAGCTCACCAGGTACAGGGTCCTACGAGCAGTACTTC.

This chain uses TRBV2 with TRBJ2-7; D gene uncertain. This CDR3 has 14 amino acids. V was trimmed by 1 base and J by 6 bases, leaving 13 bases between them. Germline assignment: CDR1 SNHLY and CDR2 FYNNEI. The CDR3 DNA reads TGTGCCAGCAGTGAAGTACGGGCGGTCCCCGAGCAGTACTTC. Translated, it gives CASSEVRAVPEQYF.

The chain employs TRBV4-1 and TRBJ2-7; D is ambiguous. V was cut by 2 bases and J by 8 bases, with 22 bases left in between. CDR1 is MGHRA, CDR2 YSYEKL, per germline. There are 16 residues in the CDR3. The CDR3 bases are TGCGCCAGCAGCCAACAGACGGTGAACCCCAAAGAGAAGCAGTACTTC. This encodes CASSQQTVNPKEKQYF.

The chain uses TRBV2 and TRBJ1-2; no firm D call. Germline V gives CDR1 SNHLY, CDR2 FYNNEI. This CDR3 spans 13 amino acids. Trimming stripped 7 bases from V and 7 bases from J, with 16 bases between. This CDR3 is CASKFGVSGGYTF. The CDR3 region has the DNA TGTGCCAGCAAATTCGGTGTCAGCGGTGGCTACACCTTC.

The rearrangement joins TRBV4-3 to TRBJ2-7, with D perhaps being TRBD1 or TRBD2 (7 bases each). The CDR3 runs 15 residues. V was clipped by 4 bases and J by 6 bases, with 19 bases between them. CDR1 and CDR2 from the germline V gene are LGHNA and YSLEER. CDR3 amino acids: CASSLPQGGQSEQYF. The DNA of the CDR3 is TGCGCCAGCAGCCTCCCCCAGGGGGGGCAAAGCGAGCAGTACTTC.

V gene TRBV19 combines with J gene TRBJ2-7; 8 bases align to TRBD1. V gave up 3 bases and J gave up 4 bases; unmatched junction bases: 8. Per the germline V gene, CDR1 is LNHDA and CDR2 is SQIVND (reference sequence). The CDR3 contains 15 residues. The CDR3 nucleotides read TGTGCCAGTAGTATCCGACAGGGGACTTTTTACGAGCAGTACTTC. It yields the protein CASSIRQGTFYEQYF.

The rearrangement joins TRBV19 to TRBJ1-2; 10 bases fit TRBD1. The junction had 16 bases not matched to a gene; V was cut back by 5 bases and J by 7 bases. The CDR3 is made up of 17 amino acids. Germline V gene lookup returns CDR1 LNHDA and CDR2 SQIVND (reference sequence). The CDR3 nucleotides are TGTGCCAGTAGTCACCTCGAGACAGGGGGCGATTATAGTGGCTACACCTTC. This sequence encodes CASSHLETGGDYSGYTF.

The chain couples TRBV18 to TRBJ2-5; D is unclear. The length of the CDR3 is 14 residues. The V and J ends lost 3 bases and 5 bases respectively, with 13 bases between them. Germline CDR1 and CDR2: KGHSH and LQKENI. The CDR3 nucleotides are TGTGCCAGCTCACCTCTCCGGGTCGGGGAGACCCAGTACTTC. Its protein product is CASSPLRVGETQYF.

The rearrangement joins TRBV10-3 to TRBJ2-5, with 8 bases that match TRBD1. Per the germline V gene, CDR1 is ENHRY and CDR2 is SYGVKD. The CDR3 has 13 amino acids. V lost 4 bases and J lost 4; bases outside the gene matches: 2. The CDR3 DNA follows: TGTGCCATCAGTGGGACAGGGCCAGAGACCCAGTACTTC. Protein product: CAISGTGPETQYF.

Written as DNA, the CDR3 is TGTGCCTGGAGTGTATCCGTTGTGTCCACCATATATTTT. This translates into CAWSVSVVSTIYF. V is TRBV30 and J is TRBJ1-3; D uncertain. The V gene lost 0 bases and the J gene lost 9 bases, with 12 bases spanning the gap. The CDR3 covers 13 residues. From germline, CDR1 is GTSNPN and CDR2 SVGIG (reference sequence).

V gene TRBV11-2 combines with J gene TRBJ2-2; the D gene is possibly TRBD1 (5 bases). CDR1 is SGHAT, CDR2 FQNNGV, per germline. The CDR3 is made up of 13 amino acids. Trimming took 5 bases from V and 4 from J, leaving 8 bases between them. In DNA, the CDR3 is TGTGCCAGCAGCGTGGGGCCCACCGGGGAGCTGTTTTTT. Protein sequence: CASSVGPTGELFF.

The V gene is TRBV27, the J gene TRBJ2-7, with D perhaps matching TRBD1 (6 bases). Trimming left V 8 bases short and J 5 bases short, with 13 bases between. CDR1 is MNHEY and CDR2 is SMNVEV in the germline V gene (reference sequence). This CDR3 is 12 amino acids long. The CDR3 bases are TGTGCCAGCGCCACAGGGATCGACGAGCAGTACTTC. Residues: CASATGIDEQYF.

The V gene is TRBV10-3, the J gene TRBJ2-2; 11 bases map to TRBD2. Germline V gives CDR1 ENHRY, CDR2 SYGVKD. This CDR3 is 17 amino acids long. J gave up 8 bases and V 7 bases, and 15 bases lay outside the gene matches. This CDR3 reads CAINPGLAVPARGELFF. DNA for the CDR3: TGTGCCATCAATCCGGGACTAGCGGTTCCGGCCCGTGGGGAGCTGTTTTTT.

This clone turned up a few times. The V and J genes are TRBV2 and TRBJ1-4, with 10 bases lining up with TRBD1. The CDR3 consists of 18 residues. Germline CDR1 is SNHLY and CDR2 is FYNNEI. Germline trimming cut 1 base from V and 1 base from J; bases unmatched to any gene: 6. The CDR3 DNA reads as TGTGCCAGCAGTGAAGGTTTTGGGGACAGGGGAACTAATGAAAAACTGTTTTTT. It is translated as CASSEGFGDRGTNEKLFF.

The chain employs TRBV30 and TRBJ2-2; perhaps TRBD2 as D (6 bases). The CDR3 has 13 amino acids. V lost 4 bases and J 4 bases, leaving 10 bases between the germline ends. CDR1 is GTSNPN and CDR2 is SVGIG in the germline V gene (reference sequence). CDR3 coding DNA: TGTGCCTGGAATATGGGGGGCACCGGGGAGCTGTTTTTT. Translating gives CAWNMGGTGELFF.